Below are 23 T cell receptor beta chains sequenced from a single sample in a study of T cell responses to AZD1222 COVID-19 vaccine. TCRdb's copy holds only in-frame clones and misses some; the assay was immunoSEQ multiplex PCR. The data hold 77,000 or so clones, with roughly 87% observed a single time. Sequenced material: peripheral blood, taken 28 days after the second AZD1222 dose. These receptors all come from an adult who received the AZD1222 COVID-19 vaccine.

The chain recombines TRBV9 with TRBJ2-7; tentatively, D is TRBD1 or TRBD2 (6 bases each). The CDR3 has 15 residues. V gave up 0 bases and J gave up 0 bases, with 10 bases separating them. Germline CDR1 and CDR2: SGDLS and YYNGEE. The CDR3 region is CASSVAGATSYEQYF. Here the CDR3 DNA reads TGTGCCAGCAGCGTAGCGGGGGCTACCTCCTACGAGCAGTACTTC.

This clone was seen once. The chain has TRBV5-4 and TRBJ2-4; D ambiguous. Germline-derived CDR1 and CDR2 are SGHNT and YYREEE (reference sequence). Trimming took off 4 bases at V and 7 bases at J, with 9 bases between the two ends. CDR3 length: 12 residues. CDR3 bases: TGTGCCAGCAGCGCCGACGCGAACATTCAGTACTTC. Protein product: CASSADANIQYF.

The J gene is TRBJ1-4, the V gene TRBV6-5; TRBD1 agrees at 7 bases. Germline values: CDR1 MNHEY, CDR2 SVGAGI. The V gene end was trimmed by 2 bases and the J gene end by 2 bases; junction bases not matched to a gene: 2. The CDR3 extends over 15 amino acids. The CDR3 DNA reads as TGTGCCAGCAGTTACGAGGGGGCCACTAATGAAAAACTGTTTTTT. It yields the protein CASSYEGATNEKLFF.

The chain recombines TRBV30 with TRBJ1-4; D is ambiguous. This CDR3 region has 12 residues. CDR1 and CDR2 (germline): GTSNPN, SVGIG (reference sequence). V was clipped by 2 bases and J by 7 bases, with 8 bases between them. CDR3 in DNA: TGTGCCTGGAGTCCCCAGACTGAAAAACTGTTTTTT. Translated: CAWSPQTEKLFF.

This chain joins TRBV25-1 and TRBJ1-6; weak D call: TRBD1 (5 bases). The germline CDR1 and CDR2 sequences are MGHDK and SYGVNS. The CDR3 runs 15 residues. V was trimmed by 11 bases and J by 2 bases, leaving 16 bases between them. CDR3 sequence reads: CAPLGQGTYNSPLHF. In DNA, the CDR3 is TGTGCCCCCCTCGGGCAGGGAACCTATAATTCACCCCTCCACTTT.

V usage is TRBV18 and J usage is TRBJ2-7; D is possibly TRBD2 (5 bases). Germline V gives CDR1 KGHSH, CDR2 LQKENI. This CDR3 has 17 amino acids. The germline V and J ends were trimmed by 2 bases and 5 bases, with 22 bases remaining between them. CDR3 sequence (DNA): TGTGCCAGCTCACCAGAGGGCAGGCCGGCCGGCCCCAACGAGCAGTACTTC. Its protein is CASSPEGRPAGPNEQYF.

This clone was seen a handful of times. V usage is TRBV5-1 and J usage is TRBJ1-5; D unclear. Trimming took 1 base from V and 5 from J, leaving 10 bases between them. Germline V CDR1 and CDR2: SGHRS, YFSETQ. The CDR3 has 14 residues. The CDR3 spells CASSLQPGDQPQHF. The CDR3, as DNA: TGCGCCAGCAGCTTGCAGCCAGGTGATCAGCCCCAGCATTTT.

The CDR3 sequence: CASSLYGSSGNTIYF. The CDR3 nucleotides are TGCGCCAGCAGCTTGTACGGAAGCTCTGGAAACACCATATATTTT. The chain couples TRBV5-1 to TRBJ1-3; unclear D gene. Germline CDR1 and CDR2: SGHRS and YFSETQ. The germline V and J ends were trimmed by 1 base and 0 bases, with 8 bases remaining between them. The CDR3 is 15 residues long.

The rearrangement uses TRBV6-5 and TRBJ1-5; D gene uncertain. From germline, CDR1 is MNHEY and CDR2 SVGAGI. The CDR3 runs 15 residues. Deletions cut 6 bases from V and 1 base from J, with 13 bases between. This chain's CDR3 is CASRPHTRSNQPQHF. The CDR3 nucleotides are TGTGCCAGCAGACCCCATACAAGAAGCAATCAGCCCCAGCATTTT.

The V and J genes are TRBV4-3 and TRBJ2-3, with D possibly being TRBD1 (6 bases). This CDR3 contains 15 residues. V was trimmed by 1 base and J by 5 bases, leaving 13 bases between them. The V gene's germline CDR1 is LGHNA and CDR2 YSLEER. The CDR3 loop reads CASSQVPRGGDTQYF. CDR3 bases: TGCGCCAGCAGCCAAGTCCCCCGAGGGGGAGATACGCAGTATTTT.

CDR3 amino acids: CASTVSGTPGNTIYF. Here the CDR3 DNA reads TGTGCCAGCACAGTTTCCGGGACCCCGGGAAACACCATATATTTT. The rearrangement links TRBV6-5 to TRBJ1-3; possibly TRBD1 for D (5 bases). V lost 7 bases and J lost 4, with 17 bases in between. The CDR3 contains 15 residues. CDR1 MNHEY and CDR2 SVGAGI come from the germline V gene.

The V gene is TRBV19, the J gene TRBJ2-2; no reliable D call. CDR1 and CDR2 from the germline V gene are LNHDA and SQIVND (reference sequence). The CDR3 is made up of 14 amino acids. V lost 0 bases, J lost 6 bases, and 8 bases lay in between. CDR3 in DNA: TGTGCCAGTAGTATAGATCTGGACGCCGGGGAGCTGTTTTTT. As protein: CASSIDLDAGELFF.

The chain is built from TRBV30 and TRBJ1-5, with TRBD1 identical over 8 bases. The CDR3 spans 14 residues. The V and J ends lost 3 bases and 4 bases, in that order; junction bases with no gene match: 5. The germline V gene has CDR1 GTSNPN and CDR2 SVGIG (reference sequence). The CDR3 DNA reads TGTGCCTGGAGGTCAACAGGGGGAAATCAGCCCCAGCATTTT. Translated, it gives CAWRSTGGNQPQHF.

The J gene is TRBJ2-3, the V gene TRBV7-8, with D possibly matching TRBD2 (5 bases). V lost 5 bases and J 2 bases, leaving 29 bases between the germline ends. The germline gives CDR1 SGHVS, CDR2 FQNEAQ. The CDR3 is made up of 20 amino acids. The chain's CDR3 is CASSRSRAGIQAPNTDTQYF. The CDR3 region has the DNA TGTGCCAGCAGCCGTAGCCGGGCCGGGATCCAGGCGCCTAACACAGATACGCAGTATTTT.

The DNA for the CDR3 is TGTGCCAGCAGTGATACGGGTGGTCAGCCCCAGCATTTT. It codes for CASSDTGGQPQHF. V gene TRBV2 combines with J gene TRBJ1-5; no firm D call. Trimming cost V 3 bases and J 6 bases, with 9 bases left between them. The CDR3 length is 13 residues. Looked up from germline, CDR1 is SNHLY and CDR2 is FYNNEI.

V usage is TRBV30 and J usage is TRBJ2-7, with 7 nucleotides matching TRBD1. The CDR3 totals 16 residues. V dropped 0 bases and J dropped 6; count of bases not matched to a gene: 14. The germline V gene encodes CDR1 GTSNPN and CDR2 SVGIG (reference sequence). The CDR3 region has the DNA TGTGCCTGGAGTGTAGGTCGTACAGGGGTCCGGTGCGAGCAGTACTTC. Protein product: CAWSVGRTGVRCEQYF.

The J gene is TRBJ1-5, the V gene TRBV19, with 11 bases that match TRBD1. Germline V gene data show CDR1 as LNHDA and CDR2 as SQIVND (reference sequence). This CDR3 has 16 amino acids. Unmatched junction bases numbered 7, after V lost 6 bases and J lost 3 bases. This CDR3 is CASSNRDRGSNQPQHF. Here the CDR3 DNA reads TGTGCCAGTAGCAACCGGGACAGGGGGTCCAATCAGCCCCAGCATTTT.

The rearrangement links TRBV19 to TRBJ1-1; TRBD1 matches at 11 bases. The CDR3 consists of 14 residues. Trimming cost V 7 bases and J 8 bases; bases outside gene matches: 9. Germline lookup yields CDR1 LNHDA and CDR2 SQIVND (reference sequence). CDR3 DNA sequence: TGTGCCAGTAACCCCGGACAGGGGGCAAGGGAAGCTTTCTTT. Its translation: CASNPGQGAREAFF.

The gene calls are TRBV15 and TRBJ1-1; D may be TRBD1 (5 bases). CDR3 length: 15 residues. Germline V gene data show CDR1 as LNHNV and CDR2 as YYDKDF (reference sequence). The V end was cut by 8 bases, the J end by 10 bases, with 26 bases between. This CDR3 reads CATGDERTFSKVAFF. The CDR3 bases are TGTGCCACCGGAGACGAGCGGACATTTTCAAAGGTAGCTTTCTTT.

The chain uses TRBV6-5 and TRBJ1-2; tentatively, D is TRBD1 (5 bases). Between the trimmed V and J ends, which lost 4 bases and 3 bases, there was a span of 12 bases. The CDR3 length is 14 residues. Germline CDR1 and CDR2: MNHEY and SVGAGI. The CDR3 spells CASSLTGRDYGYTF. CDR3 DNA: TGTGCCAGCAGTTTAACGGGCAGGGACTATGGCTACACCTTC.

This clone was recorded once. The chain joins TRBV5-1 to TRBJ2-5; 7 bases fit TRBD1. V lost 1 base to trimming and J lost 6 bases; unmatched junction nucleotides: 6. The CDR3 sequence is 14 residues long. In germline, CDR1 is SGHRS, CDR2 YFSETQ. Here the CDR3 reads CASSLNGQAQTQYF. Written as DNA, the CDR3 is TGCGCCAGCAGCTTGAATGGACAGGCCCAGACCCAGTACTTC.

This chain connects TRBV6-5 to TRBJ1-6, with 11 bases fitting TRBD1. The CDR3 sequence is 14 residues long. The V and J ends lost 6 bases and 9 bases, in that order; junction bases with no gene match: 4. Germline V gene data show CDR1 as MNHEY and CDR2 as SVGAGI. CDR3 in DNA: TGTGCCAGCAGAGCGGGACAGGGGGGTTCACCCCTCCACTTT. This codes for CASRAGQGGSPLHF.

The chain uses TRBV28 and TRBJ1-2; the D gene is possibly TRBD1 (5 bases). CDR3 length: 13 amino acids. The germline CDR1 and CDR2 sequences are MDHEN and SYDVKM. Trimming cost V 3 bases and J 8 bases, with 13 bases left between them. This CDR3 is CASSLVRVGGYTF. The CDR3 region has the DNA TGTGCCAGCAGTTTGGTCAGGGTTGGAGGCTACACCTTC.